The T cell receptor (beta chain) described here comes from a study of blood T cell repertoires in COVID-19. Study-level background: The study drew acute and convalescent COVID-19 samples from the United States, Italy and Spain. Sources were T cells, B-cell-depleted T cells, or PBMCs; the material itself was cDNA or gDNA.

Original handling: Estimates of nucleated cell counts were drawn from the amplification of reference gene primers. Profiled with immunoSEQ multiplex PCR; TCRdb holds only in-frame clones, not every one. Clonal size and the V and J genes are those of that table, whereas D and trimming came from the DNA. The sample holds around 160,000 clones, less than 90% seen once. This clone was seen only a few times. The CDR3 length is 12 residues. The germline V gene encodes CDR1 SGDLS and CDR2 YYNGEE. Deletions cut 3 bases from V and 8 bases from J, with 11 bases between. This TCR was sampled from a human donor in a cohort sampled during active COVID-19. Material for sequencing was peripheral blood. V is TRBV9 and J is TRBJ1-1; D is uncertain. The CDR3 region is CASSAREPEAFF. The CDR3 DNA is TGTGCCAGCAGCGCTCGGGAACCCGAAGCTTTCTTT.